This T cell receptor (beta chain) was captured in a study of T cells in Graves' hyperthyroidism and ophthalmopathy. This clonotype showed up many times. The TCR beta CDR3 regions underwent amplification using RNA transcripts as the source. During a first-round RT-PCR of the TCR CDR3, the HTBI primer set was used. TCRdb itself ran the multiplex PCR reads through MiXCR, one entry per CDR3 protein. The sample contains 400,000 to 550,000 distinct CDR3 sequences, approximately 14% of which appear only once. The CDR3 extends over 13 amino acids. V dropped 3 bases and J dropped 3 bases, with 9 bases sitting between them. CDR1 and CDR2 from the germline V gene are LNHNV and YYDKDF (reference sequence).

The chain employs TRBV15 and TRBJ2-7; a weak D match, TRBD2 (6 bases). The sequencing input was blood. The receptor was isolated from a woman between 18 and 30 years old with Graves' hyperthyroidism. The CDR3 DNA reads TGTGCCACCAGCAGGGGACTGATCTACGAGCAGTACGTC. Amino acids: CATSRGLIYEQYV.